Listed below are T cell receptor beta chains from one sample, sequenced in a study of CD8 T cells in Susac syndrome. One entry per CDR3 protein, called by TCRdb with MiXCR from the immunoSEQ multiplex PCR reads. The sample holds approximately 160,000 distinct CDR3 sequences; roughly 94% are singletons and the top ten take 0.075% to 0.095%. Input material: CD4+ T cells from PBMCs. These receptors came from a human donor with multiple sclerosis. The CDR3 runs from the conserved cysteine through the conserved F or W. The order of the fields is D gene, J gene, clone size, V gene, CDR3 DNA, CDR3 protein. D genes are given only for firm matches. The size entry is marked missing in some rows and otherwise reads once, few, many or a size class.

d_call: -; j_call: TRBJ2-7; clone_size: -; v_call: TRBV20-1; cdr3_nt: TGCAGTGCTAGAGAAGGAACCCAGTACGAGCAGTACTTC; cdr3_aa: CSAREGTQYEQYF
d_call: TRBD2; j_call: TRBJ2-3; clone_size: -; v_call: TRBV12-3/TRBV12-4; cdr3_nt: TGTGCCAGCAGTGGGACTAGCGGGAGTATCCCAGATACGCAGTATTTT; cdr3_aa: CASSGTSGSIPDTQYF
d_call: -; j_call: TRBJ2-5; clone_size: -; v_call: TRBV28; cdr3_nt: TGTGCCAGCAGTTTACCTGGGACGGGTGGGGAGACCCAGTACTTC; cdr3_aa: CASSLPGTGGETQYF
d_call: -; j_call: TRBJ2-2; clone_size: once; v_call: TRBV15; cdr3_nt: TGTGCCACCAGCAGAGATAAACGGTCGAACACCGGGGAGCTGTTTTTT; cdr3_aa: CATSRDKRSNTGELFF
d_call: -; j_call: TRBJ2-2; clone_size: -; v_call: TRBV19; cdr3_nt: TGTGCCAGCTTGCTACAGGCGAACACCGGGGAGCTGTTTTTT; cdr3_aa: CASLLQANTGELFF
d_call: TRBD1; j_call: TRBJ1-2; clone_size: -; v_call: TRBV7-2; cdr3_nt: TGTGCCAGCAGCTTAGTAGTGGGACAGGGGGCGCAGGGCTACACCTTC; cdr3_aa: CASSLVVGQGAQGYTF
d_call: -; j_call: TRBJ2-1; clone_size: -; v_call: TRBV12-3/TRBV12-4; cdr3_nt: TGTGCCAGCAGGGACAACGCCTACAATGAGCAGTTCTTC; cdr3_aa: CASRDNAYNEQFF
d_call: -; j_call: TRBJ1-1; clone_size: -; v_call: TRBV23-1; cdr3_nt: TGCGCCAGCAGTCATTATACGGCGAACACTGAAGCTTTCTTT; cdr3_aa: CASSHYTANTEAFF
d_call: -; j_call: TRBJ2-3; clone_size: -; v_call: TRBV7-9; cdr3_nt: TGTGCCAGCAGCTTAGCGCTGGTAGATACGCAGTATTTT; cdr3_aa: CASSLALVDTQYF
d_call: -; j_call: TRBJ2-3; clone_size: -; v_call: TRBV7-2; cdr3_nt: TGTGCCAGCAGCTTAGGGCTAGATGCAGATACGCAGTATTTT; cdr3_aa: CASSLGLDADTQYF
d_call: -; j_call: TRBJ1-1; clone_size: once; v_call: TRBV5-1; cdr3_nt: TGCGCCAGCAGCTCGGCGACAGGTTTGAACACTGAAGCTTTCTTT; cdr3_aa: CASSSATGLNTEAFF
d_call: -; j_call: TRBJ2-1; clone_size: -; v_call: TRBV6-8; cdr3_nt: TGTGCCAGCAGTCGGACGGCCCCCAAGCAGTTCTTC; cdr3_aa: CASSRTAPKQFF
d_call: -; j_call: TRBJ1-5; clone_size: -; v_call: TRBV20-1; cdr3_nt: TGCAGTGTAGTTCCCGGAATGGGGGGGCCCCAGCATTTT; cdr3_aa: CSVVPGMGGPQHF